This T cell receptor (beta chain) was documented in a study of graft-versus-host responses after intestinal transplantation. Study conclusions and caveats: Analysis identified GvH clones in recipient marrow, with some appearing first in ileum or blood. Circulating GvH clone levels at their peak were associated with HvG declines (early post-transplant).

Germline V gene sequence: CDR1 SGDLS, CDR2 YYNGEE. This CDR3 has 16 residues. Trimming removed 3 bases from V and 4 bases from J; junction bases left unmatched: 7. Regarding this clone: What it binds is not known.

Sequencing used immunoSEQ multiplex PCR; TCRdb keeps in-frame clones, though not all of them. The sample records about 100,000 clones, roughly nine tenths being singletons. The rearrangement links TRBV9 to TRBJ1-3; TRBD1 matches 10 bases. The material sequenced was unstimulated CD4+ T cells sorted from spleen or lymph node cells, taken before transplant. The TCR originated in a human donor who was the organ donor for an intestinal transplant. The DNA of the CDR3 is TGTGCCAGCAGCGCGACAGGGGGCGCAGGGGGAAACACCATATATTTT. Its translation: CASSATGGAGGNTIYF.